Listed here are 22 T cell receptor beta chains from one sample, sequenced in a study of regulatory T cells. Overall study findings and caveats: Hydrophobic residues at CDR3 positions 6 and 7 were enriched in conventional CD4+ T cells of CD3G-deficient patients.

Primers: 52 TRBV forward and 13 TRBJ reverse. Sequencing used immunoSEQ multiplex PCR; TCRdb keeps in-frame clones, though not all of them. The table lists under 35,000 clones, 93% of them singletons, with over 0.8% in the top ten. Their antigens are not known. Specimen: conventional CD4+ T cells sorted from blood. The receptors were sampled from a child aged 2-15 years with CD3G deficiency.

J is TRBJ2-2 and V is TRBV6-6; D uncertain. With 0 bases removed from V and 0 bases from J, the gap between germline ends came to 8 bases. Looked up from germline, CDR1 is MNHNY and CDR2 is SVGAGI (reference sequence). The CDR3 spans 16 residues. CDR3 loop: CASSYSNHPNTGELFF. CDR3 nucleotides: TGTGCCAGCAGTTACTCGAACCACCCGAACACCGGGGAGCTGTTTTTT.

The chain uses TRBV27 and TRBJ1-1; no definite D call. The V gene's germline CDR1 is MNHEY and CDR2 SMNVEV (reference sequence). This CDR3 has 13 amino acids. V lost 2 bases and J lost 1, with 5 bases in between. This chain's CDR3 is CASSLQANTEAFF. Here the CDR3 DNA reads TGTGCCAGCAGTTTACAGGCGAACACTGAAGCTTTCTTT.

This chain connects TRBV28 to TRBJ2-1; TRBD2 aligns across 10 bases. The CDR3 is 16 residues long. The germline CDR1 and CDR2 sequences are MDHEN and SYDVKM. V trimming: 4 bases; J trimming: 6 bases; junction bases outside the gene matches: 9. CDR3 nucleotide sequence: TGTGCCAGCAGTTCCTGGATAGCGGGAGGACTCAATGAGCAGTTCTTC. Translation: CASSSWIAGGLNEQFF. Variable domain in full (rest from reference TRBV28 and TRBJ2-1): DVKVTQSSRYLVKRTGEKVFLECVQDMDHENMFWYRQDPGLGLRLIYFSYDVKMKEKGDIPEGYSVSREKKERFSLILESASTNQTSMYLCASSSWIAGGLNEQFFGPGTRLTVL.

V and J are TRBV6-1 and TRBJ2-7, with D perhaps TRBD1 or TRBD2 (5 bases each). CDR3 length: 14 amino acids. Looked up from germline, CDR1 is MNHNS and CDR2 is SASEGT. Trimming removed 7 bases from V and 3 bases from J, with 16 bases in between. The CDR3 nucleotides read TGTGCCAGCAAGCCGGGACCGACCTTCTACGAGCAGTACTTC. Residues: CASKPGPTFYEQYF.

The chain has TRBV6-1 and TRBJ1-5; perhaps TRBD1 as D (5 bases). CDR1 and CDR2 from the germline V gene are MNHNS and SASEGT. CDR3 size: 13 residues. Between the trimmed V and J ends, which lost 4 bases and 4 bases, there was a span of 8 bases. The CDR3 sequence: CASSAGVNQPQHF. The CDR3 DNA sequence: TGTGCCAGCAGTGCGGGGGTGAATCAGCCCCAGCATTTT.

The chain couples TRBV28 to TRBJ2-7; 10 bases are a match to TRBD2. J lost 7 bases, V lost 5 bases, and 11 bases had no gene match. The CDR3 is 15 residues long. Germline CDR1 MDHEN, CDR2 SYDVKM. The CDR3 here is CASSRSSGRVGEQYF. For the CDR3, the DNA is TGTGCCAGCAGTCGGTCTAGCGGGAGAGTGGGTGAGCAGTACTTC.

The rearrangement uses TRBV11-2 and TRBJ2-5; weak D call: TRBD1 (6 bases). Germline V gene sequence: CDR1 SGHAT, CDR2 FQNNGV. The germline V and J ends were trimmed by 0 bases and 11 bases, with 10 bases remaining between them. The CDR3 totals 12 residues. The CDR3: CASSLELGTQYF. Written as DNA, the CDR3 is TGTGCCAGCAGCTTAGAGTTGGGGACACAGTACTTC. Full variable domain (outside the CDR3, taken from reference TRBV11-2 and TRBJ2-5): EAGVAQSPRYKIIEKRQSVAFWCNPISGHATLYWYQQILGQGPKLLIQFQNNGVVDDSQLPKDRFSAERLKGVDSTLKIQPAKLEDSAVYLCASSLELGTQYFGPGTRLLVL.

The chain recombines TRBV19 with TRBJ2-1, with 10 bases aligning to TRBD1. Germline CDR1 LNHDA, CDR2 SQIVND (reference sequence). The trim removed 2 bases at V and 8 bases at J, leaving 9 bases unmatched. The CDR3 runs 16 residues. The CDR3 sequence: CASSIRGQGKSDEQFF. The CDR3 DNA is TGTGCCAGTAGTATAAGGGGACAGGGGAAGAGTGATGAGCAGTTCTTC.

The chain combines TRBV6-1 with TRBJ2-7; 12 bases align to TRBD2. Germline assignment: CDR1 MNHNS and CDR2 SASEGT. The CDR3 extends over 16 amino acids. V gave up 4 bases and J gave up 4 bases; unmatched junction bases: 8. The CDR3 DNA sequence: TGTGCCAGCAGTGTGGCTAGCGGGAGGGCCGATTACGAGCAGTACTTC. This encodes CASSVASGRADYEQYF.

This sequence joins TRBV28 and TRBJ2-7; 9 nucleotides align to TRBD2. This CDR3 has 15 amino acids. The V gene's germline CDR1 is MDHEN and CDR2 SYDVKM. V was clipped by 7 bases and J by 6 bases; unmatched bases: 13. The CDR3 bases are TGTGCCAGCACCCATCAGGGGCGGGAGGGCCGCGAGCAGTACTTC. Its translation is CASTHQGREGREQYF.

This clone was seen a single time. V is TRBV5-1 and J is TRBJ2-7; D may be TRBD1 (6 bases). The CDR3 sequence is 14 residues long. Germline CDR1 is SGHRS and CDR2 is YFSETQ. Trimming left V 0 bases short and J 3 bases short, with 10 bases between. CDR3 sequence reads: CASSLDTGYYEQYF. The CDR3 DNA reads TGCGCCAGCAGCTTGGATACAGGGTACTACGAGCAGTACTTC.

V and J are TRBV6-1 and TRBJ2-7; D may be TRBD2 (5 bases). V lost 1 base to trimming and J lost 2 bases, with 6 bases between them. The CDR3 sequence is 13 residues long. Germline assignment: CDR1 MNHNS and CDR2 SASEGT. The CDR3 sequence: CASSEGTAYEQYF. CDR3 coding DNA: TGTGCCAGCAGTGAAGGGACTGCCTACGAGCAGTACTTC.

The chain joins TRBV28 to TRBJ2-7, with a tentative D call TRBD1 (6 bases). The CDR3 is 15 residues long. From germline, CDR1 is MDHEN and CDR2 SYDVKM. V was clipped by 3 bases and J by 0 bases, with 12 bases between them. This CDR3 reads CASSFVRDTSYEQYF. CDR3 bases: TGTGCCAGCAGTTTCGTAAGGGACACCTCCTACGAGCAGTACTTC.

This CDR3 is CASSKGTAGDNEQFF. CDR3 nucleotide sequence: TGTGCCAGTAGTAAGGGGACAGCGGGGGACAATGAGCAGTTCTTC. The chain is built from TRBV19 and TRBJ2-1, with D maybe TRBD2 (8 bases). Trimming removed 4 bases at V and 5 bases at J, with 15 bases between. CDR3 length equals 15 residues. Germline loops: CDR1 LNHDA, CDR2 SQIVND (reference sequence).

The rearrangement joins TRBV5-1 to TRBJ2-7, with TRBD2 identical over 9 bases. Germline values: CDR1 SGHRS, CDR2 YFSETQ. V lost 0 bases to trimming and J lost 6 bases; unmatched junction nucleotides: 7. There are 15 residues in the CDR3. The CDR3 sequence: CASSLVAGGPSEQYF. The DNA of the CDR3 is TGCGCCAGCAGCTTGGTTGCGGGAGGGCCTAGCGAGCAGTACTTC.

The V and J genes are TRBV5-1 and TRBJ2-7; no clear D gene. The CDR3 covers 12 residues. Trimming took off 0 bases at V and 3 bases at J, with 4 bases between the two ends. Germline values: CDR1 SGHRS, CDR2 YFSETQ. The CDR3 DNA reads TGCGCCAGCAGCTTGGATTTCTACGAGCAGTACTTC. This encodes CASSLDFYEQYF. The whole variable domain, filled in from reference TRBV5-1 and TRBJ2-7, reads KAGVTQTPRYLIKTRGQQVTLSCSPISGHRSVSWYQQTPGQGLQFLFEYFSETQRNKGNFPGRFSGRQFSNSRSEMNVSTLELGDSALYLCASSLDFYEQYFGPGTRLTVT.

CDR3 residues: CASRSGRARSTDTQYF. The CDR3 DNA is TGTGCCAGCAGAAGCGGGAGGGCCAGGAGCACAGATACGCAGTATTTT. The rearrangement joins TRBV28 to TRBJ2-3, with 10 bases identical to TRBD2. CDR1 is MDHEN, CDR2 SYDVKM, per germline. The CDR3 is 16 residues long. V shed 6 bases and J 0 bases; nucleotides not matched to a gene: 6.

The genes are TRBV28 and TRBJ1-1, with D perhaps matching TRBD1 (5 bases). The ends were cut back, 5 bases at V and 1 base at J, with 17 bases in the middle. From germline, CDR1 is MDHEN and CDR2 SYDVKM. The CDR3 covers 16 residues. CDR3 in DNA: TGTGCCAGCAGTCCCCGGCGCGGGACCTCGAACACTGAAGCTTTCTTT. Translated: CASSPRRGTSNTEAFF.

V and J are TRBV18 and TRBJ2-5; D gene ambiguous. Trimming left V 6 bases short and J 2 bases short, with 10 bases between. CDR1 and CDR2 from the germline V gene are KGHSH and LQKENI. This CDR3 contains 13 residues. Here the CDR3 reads CASSTKRQETQYF. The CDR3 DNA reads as TGTGCCAGCTCCACCAAGCGACAAGAGACCCAGTACTTC.

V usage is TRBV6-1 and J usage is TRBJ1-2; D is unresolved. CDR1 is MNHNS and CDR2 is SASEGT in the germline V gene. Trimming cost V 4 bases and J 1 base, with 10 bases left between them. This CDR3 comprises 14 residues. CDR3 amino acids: CASSVGLINYGYTF. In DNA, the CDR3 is TGTGCCAGCAGTGTAGGGCTTATTAACTATGGCTACACCTTC.

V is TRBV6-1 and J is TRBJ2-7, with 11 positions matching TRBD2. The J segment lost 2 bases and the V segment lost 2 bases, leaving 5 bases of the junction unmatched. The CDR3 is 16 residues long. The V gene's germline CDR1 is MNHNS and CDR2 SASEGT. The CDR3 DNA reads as TGTGCCAGCAGTGAACGAGGACTAGCGGGCACCTACGAGCAGTACTTC. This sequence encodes CASSERGLAGTYEQYF.

The CDR3 DNA follows: TGTGCCAGCAGACTACAGGGGGCGTTTGTTGAAGCTTTCTTT. Residues: CASRLQGAFVEAFF. This chain uses TRBV6-1 with TRBJ1-1; 9 bases agree with TRBD1. Germline loops: CDR1 MNHNS, CDR2 SASEGT. V lost 6 bases, J lost 7 bases, and 9 bases stayed unmatched. This CDR3 is built from 14 residues.